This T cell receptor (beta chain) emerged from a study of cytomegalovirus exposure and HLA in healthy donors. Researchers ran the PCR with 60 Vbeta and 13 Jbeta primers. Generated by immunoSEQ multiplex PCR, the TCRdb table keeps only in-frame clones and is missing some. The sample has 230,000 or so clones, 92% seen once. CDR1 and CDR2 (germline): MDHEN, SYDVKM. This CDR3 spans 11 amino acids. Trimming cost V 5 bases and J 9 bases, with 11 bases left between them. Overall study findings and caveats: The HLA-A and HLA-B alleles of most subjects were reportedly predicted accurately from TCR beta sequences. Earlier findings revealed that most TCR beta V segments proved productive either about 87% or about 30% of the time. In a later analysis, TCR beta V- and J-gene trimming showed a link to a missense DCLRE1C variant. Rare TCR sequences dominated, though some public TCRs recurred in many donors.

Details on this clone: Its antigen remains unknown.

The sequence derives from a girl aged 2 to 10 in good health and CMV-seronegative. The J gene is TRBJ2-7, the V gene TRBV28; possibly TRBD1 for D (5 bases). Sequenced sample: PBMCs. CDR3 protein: CASSHRRGQYF. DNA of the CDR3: TGTGCCAGCAGTCATCGTAGGGGGCAGTACTTC.